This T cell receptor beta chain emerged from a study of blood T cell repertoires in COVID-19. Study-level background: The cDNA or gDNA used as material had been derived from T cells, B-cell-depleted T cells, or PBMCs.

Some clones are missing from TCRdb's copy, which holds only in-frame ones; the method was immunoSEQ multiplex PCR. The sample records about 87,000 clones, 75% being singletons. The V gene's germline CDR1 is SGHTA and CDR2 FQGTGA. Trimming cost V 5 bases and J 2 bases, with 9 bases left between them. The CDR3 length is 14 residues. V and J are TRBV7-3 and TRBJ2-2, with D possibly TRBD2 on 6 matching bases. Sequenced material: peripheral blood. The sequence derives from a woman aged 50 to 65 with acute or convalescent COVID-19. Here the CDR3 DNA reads TGTGCCAGCAGCCTCACTAGCAACACCGGGGAGCTGTTTTTT. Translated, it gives CASSLTSNTGELFF.